This T cell receptor beta chain derives from a study of blood T cell repertoires in COVID-19. Clones were sequenced by immunoSEQ multiplex PCR, and TCRdb holds only the in-frame ones, with some missing. Of 150,000 to 200,000 clones listed, roughly 85% are singletons. For recovered donors of Cohort 3, there were two negative PCRs, clearance, or symptom resolution. CDR3 length: 16 amino acids. The chain has TRBV21-1 and TRBJ2-2; the table's D call, TRBD1, was not checked against the DNA. TRBV21-1 is labeled a pseudogene. The source is a woman aged 18-30 years who had recovered from COVID-19. The sequenced sample was PBMCs or T cells enriched from blood (not recorded which). The CDR3 reads CASSKAQGLSTGELFF. For the CDR3, the DNA is TGTGCCAGCAGCAAAGCTCAGGGCCTTAGCACCGGGGAGCTGTTTTTT.